Below are 4 T cell receptor beta chains sequenced from a single sample in a study of Ad26.COV2.S vaccination and SARS-CoV-2 variants. The assay was immunoSEQ multiplex PCR, and TCRdb's table has in-frame clones only and misses some. The data contain some 500,000 clones, roughly nine tenths of them seen just once; the ten biggest clones take up 2.5% to 3%. Treatment denoted: about 20 received Ad26.COV2.S at low or high dose, single or two shots; a few received placebo; per-sample allocation not given. Day 63 after the first vaccine or placebo injection was the time point for sampling. Here the sequenced sample was peripheral blood, taken in a trial of Ad26.COV2.S vaccine versus placebo. Receptors originate from a person aged 18 to 59 who received the Ad26.COV2.S COVID-19 vaccine or a placebo.

V and J are TRBV5-1 and TRBJ2-5; weak D call: TRBD2 (6 bases). This CDR3 is built from 13 residues. V lost 4 bases and J 1 base, leaving 8 bases between the germline ends. Looked up from germline, CDR1 is SGHRS and CDR2 is YFSETQ. The CDR3 sequence is CASSRDFQETQYF. The CDR3 region has the DNA TGCGCCAGCAGCCGGGACTTCCAAGAGACCCAGTACTTC.

V and J are TRBV10-2 and TRBJ2-1; 8 nucleotides line up with TRBD1. Looked up from germline, CDR1 is WSHSY and CDR2 is SAAADI. V was pared by 2 bases and J by 5 bases, with 8 bases of the junction left unmatched. There are 16 residues in the CDR3. DNA of the CDR3: TGCGCCAGCAGTGAGGGCCCAGGGGGCTTTGACAATGAGCAGTTCTTC. Protein sequence: CASSEGPGGFDNEQFF.

This rearrangement joins TRBV5-1 to TRBJ1-3; D remains ambiguous. Trimming left V 6 bases short and J 0 bases short, with 13 bases between. This CDR3 is 15 amino acids long. Germline CDR1 and CDR2: SGHRS and YFSETQ. CDR3 loop: CASTSTPTSGNTIYF. The CDR3 nucleotides are TGCGCCAGCACCTCGACACCGACCTCTGGAAACACCATATATTTT.

This sequence joins TRBV7-9 and TRBJ2-3; D is uncertain. V was clipped by 1 base and J by 3 bases, with 8 bases between them. The CDR3 is 14 residues long. The germline V gene has CDR1 SEHNR and CDR2 FQNEAQ (reference sequence). CDR3 nucleotide sequence: TGTGCCAGCAGCTTAGAGGGCCAGACAGATACGCAGTATTTT. Protein: CASSLEGQTDTQYF.